A single sample gave rise to the 28 T cell receptor beta chains below, sequenced in a study of blood T cells in healthy people across ages (dated by TCRdb to the mid-2010s). Preparation of the library involved 5' RACE. TCRdb names Illumina HiSeq 2500 as the instrument used. A second PCR of 7 to 11 cycles was performed with a sample-barcoded 5' primer and a J-beta primer mix. The public reads were reanalyzed by TCRdb: fastp trimming at Q25, MiXCR alignment, in-frame beta chains only. Each CDR3 protein appears once, grouped with its most common genes and DNA. The sample table lists about 780,000 distinct CDR3 sequences, 35% to 50% of them with a count of one. The top ten hold over 15% of the sample. Sequenced: blood. Receptor source: a man at least 80 years old in good health.

Only a few counts were recorded for this clonotype. The genes are TRBV20-1 and TRBJ2-1; the D gene is possibly TRBD2 (6 bases). The CDR3 covers 17 residues. CDR1 is DFQATT, CDR2 SNEGSKA, per germline (reference sequence). Between the trimmed V and J ends, which lost 0 bases and 0 bases, there was a span of 15 bases. CDR3 nucleotides: TGCAGTGCTAGAGATTCACAAGGAGGGTTCTCCTACAATGAGCAGTTCTTC. As protein: CSARDSQGGFSYNEQFF.

The chain recombines TRBV7-2 with TRBJ1-1, with D tentatively TRBD1 (6 bases). Trimming stripped 4 bases from V and 2 bases from J, with 14 bases between. This CDR3 spans 15 amino acids. In germline, CDR1 is SGHTA, CDR2 FQGNSA. CDR3 coding DNA: TGTGCCAGCAGCTCAGAGACAGGTTTTAACACTGAAGCTTTCTTT. It codes for CASSSETGFNTEAFF.

As concerns this clonotype: A single base separates this from a much larger clone, so it may be a read error. The J gene is TRBJ2-5, the V gene TRBV5-1; maybe TRBD2 (6 bases). The CDR3 runs to 15 residues. The V gene lost 4 bases and the J gene lost 11 bases, with 24 bases spanning the gap. CDR1 and CDR2 from the germline V gene are SGHRS and YFSETQ. The DNA for the CDR3 is TGCGCCAGCAGCCCTGGAGGGATGGGTGGCAATGAGCAGTACTTC. It yields the protein CASSPGGMGGNEQYF. The full variable domain, rest sourced from reference TRBV5-1 and TRBJ2-5, is KAGVTQTPRYLIKTRGQQVTLSCSPISGHRSVSWYQQTPGQGLQFLFEYFSETQRNKGNFPGRFSGRQFSNSRSEMNVSTLELGDSALYLCASSPGGMGGNEQYFGPGTRLLVL.

This clonotype came up a few times. The CDR3 DNA reads TGTGCCAGCAGCTTATGGCGGGGAGAGACCCAGTACTTC. Protein sequence: CASSLWRGETQYF. The gene calls are TRBV11-2 and TRBJ2-5; TRBD2 is a possible D gene (6 bases). Germline V gene data show CDR1 as SGHAT and CDR2 as FQNNGV. The CDR3 has 13 amino acids. V was trimmed by 2 bases and J by 4 bases, leaving 8 bases between them.

The DNA of the CDR3 is TGTGCCAGCTCAACGGGACTAGAAGACGAGCAGTACTTC. This encodes CASSTGLEDEQYF. This rearrangement joins TRBV18 to TRBJ2-5, with 8 bases identical to TRBD2. The DNA end lines up better with TRBJ2-7; the J call may be wrong. Germline lookup yields CDR1 KGHSH and CDR2 LQKENI. The CDR3 has 13 residues.

The sample holds a few counts of this clonotype. This chain connects TRBV6-6 to TRBJ2-7; D is undetermined. The V end was cut by 2 bases, the J end by 5 bases, with 13 bases between. Germline V CDR1 and CDR2: MNHNY, SVGAGI (reference sequence). The CDR3 is 14 residues long. The CDR3 DNA is TGTGCCAGCAGTTACGATCGGTCAATAAACGAGCAGTACTTC. Amino acids: CASSYDRSINEQYF.

This clonotype came up a few times. The V call is TRBV29-1, the J call TRBJ2-7; 8 nucleotides align to TRBD2. Trimming cost V 5 bases and J 4 bases; bases outside gene matches: 10. This CDR3 comprises 14 residues. Germline assignment: CDR1 SQVTM and CDR2 ANQGSEA. The CDR3 coding sequence is TGCAGCGTTAGGCTAGGACTAGCAGGTTACGAGCAGTACTTC. Encoded protein: CSVRLGLAGYEQYF.

This sequence joins TRBV6-1 and TRBJ1-2; D gene unclear. Germline lookup yields CDR1 MNHNS and CDR2 SASEGT. Trimming left V 2 bases short and J 10 bases short, with 20 bases between. CDR3 length equals 15 residues. The CDR3 loop is CASSEWVGRTDLYTF. In DNA, the CDR3 is TGTGCCAGCAGTGAATGGGTTGGGCGGACTGATCTCTACACCTTC.

This clonotype was counted between two and nine times. CDR3 nucleotide sequence: TGCAGTGCTAACACAGGGGACACTGAAGCTTTCTTT. Translated, it gives CSANTGDTEAFF. The genes are TRBV20-1 and TRBJ1-1; TRBD1 matches at 7 bases. V shed 4 bases and J 3 bases; nucleotides not matched to a gene: 2. The CDR3 is 12 residues long. The germline V gene encodes CDR1 DFQATT and CDR2 SNEGSKA (reference sequence).

V gene TRBV7-2 combines with J gene TRBJ2-3; no firm D call. Germline V gives CDR1 SGHTA, CDR2 FQGNSA. CDR3 size: 15 residues. V lost 1 base, J lost 2 bases, and 10 bases lay in between. The CDR3 sequence: CASSLVAVNTDTQYF. CDR3 in DNA: TGTGCCAGCAGCTTAGTGGCGGTCAACACAGATACGCAGTATTTT. Supplemented by reference TRBV7-2 and TRBJ2-3, the full variable domain reads GAGVSQSPSNKVTEKGKDVELRCDPISGHTALYWYRQSLGQGLEFLIYFQGNSAPDKSGLPSDRFSAERTGGSVSTLTIQRTQQEDSAVYLCASSLVAVNTDTQYFGPGTRLTVL.

The V call is TRBV28, the J call TRBJ1-4; perhaps TRBD1 as D (5 bases). Germline values: CDR1 MDHEN, CDR2 SYDVKM. V dropped 4 bases and J dropped 1 base, with 10 bases sitting between them. This CDR3 comprises 15 residues. CDR3 protein: CASSSRGGTNEKLFF. CDR3 DNA: TGTGCCAGCAGTTCCCGTGGGGGAACTAATGAAAAACTGTTTTTT. Variable domain in full (rest from reference TRBV28 and TRBJ1-4): DVKVTQSSRYLVKRTGEKVFLECVQDMDHENMFWYRQDPGLGLRLIYFSYDVKMKEKGDIPEGYSVSREKKERFSLILESASTNQTSMYLCASSSRGGTNEKLFFGSGTQLSVL.

This clonotype has only a few counts. The chain recombines TRBV12-3 or TRBV12-4 with TRBJ1-1; 7 nucleotides align to TRBD1. V gave up 2 bases and J gave up 4 bases; unmatched junction bases: 10. This CDR3 is built from 16 residues. The CDR3 loop is CASSLNWQGGATEAFF. CDR3 nucleotides: TGTGCCAGCAGTTTAAATTGGCAGGGGGGTGCCACTGAAGCTTTCTTT.

This clonotype was counted only a few times. This rearrangement joins TRBV27 to TRBJ2-7; TRBD2 is a possible D gene (6 bases). The germline CDR1 and CDR2 sequences are MNHEY and SMNVEV (reference sequence). With 5 bases removed from V and 0 bases from J, the gap between germline ends came to 11 bases. CDR3 size: 14 residues. CDR3 DNA: TGTGCCAGCAGTCGAGCGGGTCACTCCTACGAGCAGTACTTC. Protein product: CASSRAGHSYEQYF.

As DNA, the CDR3 is TGCAGTGCCACCACTGACACCTTAGCCAAAAACATTCAGTACTTC. Its translation is CSATTDTLAKNIQYF. The V and J genes are TRBV20-1 and TRBJ2-4; D is undetermined. The germline gives CDR1 DFQATT, CDR2 SNEGSKA (reference sequence). V was pared by 6 bases and J by 0 bases, with 15 bases between. The CDR3 totals 15 residues.

Details on this clonotype: A much bigger clone sits one base away, suggesting this may be a read error. The chain has TRBV15 and TRBJ2-1, with TRBD2 matching over 12 bases. The germline CDR1 and CDR2 sequences are LNHNV and YYDKDF (reference sequence). The junction had 11 bases not matched to a gene; V was cut back by 4 bases and J by 10 bases. The CDR3 has 16 amino acids. CDR3 region: CATSKILAGGNYEQFF. As DNA, the CDR3 is TGTGCCACCAGCAAGATACTAGCGGGAGGTAACTACGAGCAGTTCTTC. Supplemented by reference TRBV15 and TRBJ2-1, the full variable domain reads DAMVIQNPRYQVTQFGKPVTLSCSQTLNHNVMYWYQQKSSQAPKLLFHYYDKDFNNEADTPDNFQSRRPNTSFCFLDIRSPGLGDTAMYLCATSKILAGGNYEQFFGPGTRLTVL.

Points on this clonotype: A much larger clone sits a single nucleotide away, making a read error possible. The rearrangement joins TRBV7-7 to TRBJ2-5; possibly TRBD2 for D (5 bases). The CDR3 covers 15 residues. Germline values: CDR1 SSHAT, CDR2 FNYEAQ (reference sequence). The DNA of the CDR3 is TGTGCTTGCAGCCCCCTAGCAACACCGCTACGGTCCCAGTACTTC. This translates into CACSPLATPLRSQYF.

This clonotype has ten or more counts. This chain links TRBV12-3 or TRBV12-4 with TRBJ2-5; 8 bases map to TRBD2. This CDR3 has 13 amino acids. Unmatched junction bases numbered 3, after V lost 7 bases and J lost 2 bases. CDR3 DNA: TGTGCCAGCAAGTTAGCGGGACAAGAGACCCAGTACTTC. Amino acid sequence: CASKLAGQETQYF.

The chain uses TRBV28 and TRBJ2-3; 7 bases align to TRBD2. Germline assignment: CDR1 MDHEN and CDR2 SYDVKM. CDR3 size: 16 residues. V was clipped by 6 bases and J by 2 bases; unmatched bases: 11. The CDR3 bases are TGTGCCAGCAGACTCCGGGGGAGGGGCGACACAGATACGCAGTATTTT. This codes for CASRLRGRGDTDTQYF.

The chain employs TRBV25-1 and TRBJ2-7, with D unresolved. CDR1 is MGHDK, CDR2 SYGVNS, per germline. The CDR3 length is 15 residues. Trimming pared 9 bases from V and 0 bases from J, leaving 18 bases between. The CDR3 loop is CASSIDHVHSYEQYF. In nucleotides, the CDR3 is TGTGCCAGTAGTATTGATCATGTCCACTCCTACGAGCAGTACTTC.

The table lists this clonotype with many counts. CDR3: CASSQPSQGFAGANVLTF. In DNA, the CDR3 is TGTGCCAGCAGTCAACCATCGCAGGGGTTTGCTGGGGCCAACGTCCTGACTTTC. The rearrangement uses TRBV6-1 and TRBJ2-6; perhaps TRBD1 as D (6 bases). Per germline, CDR1 MNHNS and CDR2 SASEGT. The CDR3 has 18 amino acids. V lost 5 bases, J lost 2 bases, and 19 bases lay in between.

V and J are TRBV12-3 or TRBV12-4 and TRBJ2-3; D possibly matches TRBD1 or TRBD2 (6 bases each). The CDR3 runs to 14 residues. Trimming stripped 5 bases from V and 5 bases from J, with 14 bases between. The CDR3 spells CASSLRGGKDTQYF. DNA for the CDR3: TGTGCCAGCAGTCTCAGAGGGGGGAAAGATACGCAGTATTTT.

This clonotype was counted only a few times. The chain couples TRBV5-1 to TRBJ1-6, with TRBD1 as a possible D gene (5 bases). V was pared by 1 base and J by 5 bases, with 7 bases between. Germline CDR1 is SGHRS and CDR2 is YFSETQ. The CDR3 covers 14 residues. This chain's CDR3 is CASSLRTNNSPLHF. The CDR3 region has the DNA TGCGCCAGCAGCTTGAGGACAAATAATTCACCCCTCCACTTT.

The V call is TRBV5-1, the J call TRBJ2-5; TRBD1 or TRBD2 may be the D gene (5 bases each). The CDR3 contains 14 residues. The V and J ends lost 2 bases and 11 bases respectively, with 19 bases between them. The germline CDR1 and CDR2 sequences are SGHRS and YFSETQ. CDR3 sequence: CASSLGDLDNEQYF. For the CDR3, the DNA is TGCGCCAGCAGCTTAGGGGACCTCGACAATGAGCAGTACTTC.

V and J are TRBV12-3 or TRBV12-4 and TRBJ2-1; TRBD1 aligns across 8 bases. The trim removed 7 bases at V and 9 bases at J, leaving 5 bases unmatched. This CDR3 region has 12 residues. The CDR3, as DNA: TGTGCCAGCACCTACAGGGGGAGTGAGCAGTTCTTC. It yields the protein CASTYRGSEQFF.

In its sample, this clonotype was seen a few times. The chain carries TRBV7-9 and TRBJ1-2; a weak D match, TRBD1 (6 bases). Trimming shortened V by 6 bases and J by 8 bases, and 16 bases separated the two germline ends. The CDR3 is 13 residues long. The germline V gene encodes CDR1 SEHNR and CDR2 FQNEAQ (reference sequence). CDR3 in amino acids: CASRLYNREGYTF. The CDR3 DNA follows: TGTGCCAGCAGGTTATACAACAGGGAGGGCTACACCTTC.

This clonotype has ten or more counts. The chain uses TRBV5-1 and TRBJ2-2, with D perhaps matching TRBD2 (5 bases). Germline CDR1 reads SGHRS; CDR2 reads YFSETQ. V was trimmed by 0 bases and J by 3 bases, leaving 9 bases between them. The CDR3 contains 15 residues. The chain's CDR3 is CASSLAFGDTGELFF. The CDR3 coding sequence is TGCGCCAGCAGCTTGGCCTTCGGGGACACCGGGGAGCTGTTTTTT.

V usage is TRBV20-1 and J usage is TRBJ1-5; D gene ambiguous. The CDR3 is made up of 13 amino acids. V was cut by 3 bases and J by 4 bases, with 10 bases left in between. CDR1 is DFQATT, CDR2 SNEGSKA, per germline (reference sequence). The CDR3 reads CSARRGVNQPQHF. CDR3 sequence (DNA): TGCAGTGCTAGGCGTGGGGTAAATCAGCCCCAGCATTTT.

Only a few counts were recorded for this clonotype. The V call is TRBV10-2, the J call TRBJ2-5, with D tentatively TRBD2 (5 bases). With 7 bases removed from V and 2 bases from J, the gap between germline ends came to 17 bases. Looked up from germline, CDR1 is WSHSY and CDR2 is SAAADI. This CDR3 has 15 residues. CDR3 coding DNA: TGCGCCAGCATTCTCGAGACTATAAAACAAGAGACCCAGTACTTC. Translating it yields CASILETIKQETQYF.